The 7 T cell receptor beta chains below were found in one sample sequenced in a study of vaccination effects on CD4 cells after COVID-19. Assay: immunoSEQ multiplex PCR; the TCRdb copy retains only in-frame clones and omits some. The sample lists around 69,000 clones; about 67% were seen once. These receptors have no identified antigens. Antigen-specific CD4+ T cells were first expanded with viral peptide pools by the ViraFEST assay and only then sequenced. The authors isolated CD4+ T cells after more than eight days of culture. Participants received two doses of either the BNT162b2 or mRNA-1273 vaccine. Sequencing used CD4+ T cells from PBMCs cultured with HCoV-229E spike peptides, obtained after COVID-19 vaccination. The receptors shown here come from a human donor who received a COVID-19 vaccine.

The rearrangement links TRBV6-5 to TRBJ2-5; D perhaps matches TRBD2 (5 bases). Trimming removed 5 bases at V and 4 bases at J, with 8 bases between. CDR3 length: 12 residues. The germline gives CDR1 MNHEY, CDR2 SVGAGI. Here the CDR3 reads CASSPLAETQYF. DNA of the CDR3: TGTGCCAGCAGTCCCCTAGCAGAGACCCAGTACTTC.

V gene TRBV30 combines with J gene TRBJ1-5; D is unclear. The germline V gene has CDR1 GTSNPN and CDR2 SVGIG (reference sequence). This CDR3 has 12 amino acids. Trimming pared 3 bases from V and 3 bases from J, leaving 6 bases between. CDR3 in amino acids: CAWSRNNQPQHF. CDR3 coding DNA: TGTGCCTGGAGCAGGAACAATCAGCCCCAGCATTTT.

V and J are TRBV19 and TRBJ2-3, with TRBD2 matching over 7 bases. Germline trimming cut 5 bases from V and 3 bases from J; bases unmatched to any gene: 5. The V gene's germline CDR1 is LNHDA and CDR2 SQIVND (reference sequence). The CDR3 has 14 amino acids. CDR3 residues: CASSRGEGTDTQYF. The CDR3 DNA sequence: TGTGCCAGTAGTCGGGGGGAGGGGACAGATACGCAGTATTTT.

The gene calls are TRBV6-2 or TRBV6-3 and TRBJ1-1; 9 bases are a match to TRBD1. The V gene end was trimmed by 5 bases and the J gene end by 0 bases; junction bases not matched to a gene: 4. This CDR3 has 15 residues. Looked up from germline, CDR1 is MNHEY and CDR2 is SVGEGT. The CDR3 nucleotides are TGTGCCAGCAGTAATCGACAGGGGGTGAACACTGAAGCTTTCTTT. Amino acids: CASSNRQGVNTEAFF.

The V and J genes are TRBV6-1 and TRBJ1-2; D is ambiguous. Deletions cut 1 base from V and 4 bases from J, with 7 bases between. Per germline, CDR1 MNHNS and CDR2 SASEGT. This CDR3 region has 13 residues. The CDR3 coding sequence is TGTGCCAGCAGTGAAGGGACTGGCTATGGCTACACCTTC. Residues: CASSEGTGYGYTF.

This clone occurred once. The chain links TRBV5-1 to TRBJ2-7; 10 bases are a match to TRBD2. CDR3 length: 16 amino acids. Germline V gene lookup returns CDR1 SGHRS and CDR2 YFSETQ. The V segment lost 2 bases and the J segment 4 bases; nucleotides outside the gene matches: 9. The CDR3 DNA reads TGCGCCAGCAGCTTAAGCGGGGGGGCTGATCGGTACGAGCAGTACGTC. This encodes CASSLSGGADRYEQYV.

The rearrangement links TRBV30 to TRBJ2-5; D possibly uses TRBD1 or TRBD2 (6 bases each). Germline CDR1 GTSNPN, CDR2 SVGIG (reference sequence). The CDR3 sequence is 16 residues long. Trimming removed 4 bases at V and 4 bases at J, with 22 bases between. In DNA form, the CDR3 reads TGTGCCTGGATTAGGGCAGGGGCCCTGGGAGGAGAGACCCAGTACTTC. Translation gives CAWIRAGALGGETQYF.